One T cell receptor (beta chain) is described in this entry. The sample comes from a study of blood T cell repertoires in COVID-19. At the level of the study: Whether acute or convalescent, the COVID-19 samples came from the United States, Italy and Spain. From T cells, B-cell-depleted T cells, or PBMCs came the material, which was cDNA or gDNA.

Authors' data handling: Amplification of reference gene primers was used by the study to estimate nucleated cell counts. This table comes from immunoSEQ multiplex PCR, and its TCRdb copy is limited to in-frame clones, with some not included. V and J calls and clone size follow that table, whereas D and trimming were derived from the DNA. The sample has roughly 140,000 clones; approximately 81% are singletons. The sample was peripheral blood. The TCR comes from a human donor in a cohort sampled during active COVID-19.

Here the CDR3 reads CASSGGTGGSRELFF. The CDR3 DNA sequence: TGTGCCAGCAGTGGTGGGACAGGGGGGTCCCGGGAGCTGTTTTTT. The J gene is TRBJ2-2, the V gene TRBV2; TRBD1 agrees at 11 bases. Germline CDR1 is SNHLY and CDR2 is FYNNEI. J gave up 9 bases and V 4 bases, and 7 bases lay outside the gene matches. CDR3 size: 15 residues.